The 17 T cell receptor beta chains below were found in one sample sequenced in a study of shared clonotypes between healthy human individuals. TCRdb keeps only in-frame clones here, not all; method: immunoSEQ multiplex PCR. The sample includes just under 95,000 clones, about 70% of them seen just once. Sequencing was done on a sample of memory CD8+ T cells sorted from blood. The subset was: CD45RO+ cells pooled with CCR7-negative TemRA cells. The receptors shown here come from a man aged 30-40 years in good health.

A few counts support this clone. The gene calls are TRBV7-2 and TRBJ2-5; a possible D gene is TRBD1 (5 bases). The CDR3 consists of 15 residues. The V end lost 1 base, the J end lost 7 bases, and 16 bases lay between the germline ends. CDR1 is SGHTA and CDR2 is FQGNSA in the germline V gene. The CDR3 loop reads CASSLDWGGSGTQYF. The DNA of the CDR3 is TGTGCCAGCAGCTTAGATTGGGGCGGTTCTGGGACCCAGTACTTC.

The chain links TRBV6-5 to TRBJ2-2; a weak D match, TRBD2 (5 bases). Trimming left V 4 bases short and J 1 base short, with 7 bases between. Germline V CDR1 and CDR2: MNHEY, SVGAGI. There are 14 residues in the CDR3. In DNA, the CDR3 is TGTGCCAGCAGTTGGGGAGAGAACACCGGGGAGCTGTTTTTT. Translated: CASSWGENTGELFF.

This chain links TRBV6-1 with TRBJ2-5; D uncertain. The germline CDR1 and CDR2 sequences are MNHNS and SASEGT. The CDR3 is 12 amino acids. V was shortened by 7 bases and J by 2 bases, with 8 bases between the two germline ends. This CDR3 is CASTARQETQYF. CDR3 nucleotide sequence: TGTGCCAGCACGGCGAGACAAGAGACCCAGTACTTC.

This clone appeared a few times. The J gene is TRBJ1-1, the V gene TRBV2; D not certain. The germline CDR1 and CDR2 sequences are SNHLY and FYNNEI. This CDR3 has 13 residues. Trimming stripped 3 bases from V and 4 bases from J, with 9 bases between. The CDR3, as DNA: TGTGCCAGCAGTGATCAGGTTGGCACTGAAGCTTTCTTT. This codes for CASSDQVGTEAFF.

This clone was recorded a few times. The chain joins TRBV19 to TRBJ2-1, with a possible D match to TRBD1 (6 bases). The germline CDR1 and CDR2 sequences are LNHDA and SQIVND (reference sequence). V lost 9 bases and J lost 0, with 9 bases in between. The CDR3 has 13 amino acids. The CDR3 loop is CASRGNSYNEQFF. In DNA, the CDR3 is TGTGCCAGCAGGGGAAACTCCTACAATGAGCAGTTCTTC. The full variable domain, completed using reference TRBV19 and TRBJ2-1, is DGGITQSPKYLFRKEGQNVTLSCEQNLNHDAMYWYRQDPGQGLRLIYYSQIVNDFQKGDIAEGYSVSREKKESFPLTVTSAQKNPTAFYLCASRGNSYNEQFFGPGTRLTVL.

The chain recombines TRBV7-2 with TRBJ2-4, with unresolved D. CDR1 and CDR2 (germline): SGHTA, FQGNSA. The CDR3 is 13 amino acids. The germline V and J ends were trimmed by 7 bases and 2 bases, with 9 bases remaining between them. The CDR3 region has the DNA TGTGCCAGCAAGCCGGGCACCAAAAACATTCAGTACTTC. Translation gives CASKPGTKNIQYF. The full variable domain, rest sourced from reference TRBV7-2 and TRBJ2-4, is GAGVSQSPSNKVTEKGKDVELRCDPISGHTALYWYRQSLGQGLEFLIYFQGNSAPDKSGLPSDRFSAERTGGSVSTLTIQRTQQEDSAVYLCASKPGTKNIQYFGAGTRLSVL.

V gene TRBV27 combines with J gene TRBJ1-5, with D unresolved. V lost 5 bases, J lost 3 bases, and 5 bases lay in between. This CDR3 comprises 12 residues. The germline CDR1 and CDR2 sequences are MNHEY and SMNVEV (reference sequence). CDR3: CASSALNQPQHF. The CDR3 region has the DNA TGTGCCAGCAGTGCCCTCAATCAGCCCCAGCATTTT.

The chain recombines TRBV7-8 with TRBJ2-7; TRBD1 might be the D (6 bases). Germline V CDR1 and CDR2: SGHVS, FQNEAQ. This CDR3 spans 16 amino acids. V gave up 5 bases and J gave up 5 bases, with 22 bases separating them. The CDR3: CASSPTSGIRDNEQYF. Here the CDR3 DNA reads TGTGCCAGCAGCCCCACCTCCGGGATCCGGGACAACGAGCAGTACTTC. Complete variable domain (other parts from reference TRBV7-8 and TRBJ2-7): GAGVSQSPRYKVAKRGQDVALRCDPISGHVSLFWYQQALGQGPEFLTYFQNEAQLDKSGLPSDRFFAERPEGSVSTLKIQRTQQEDSAVYLCASSPTSGIRDNEQYFGPGTRLTVT.

The V gene is TRBV29-1, the J gene TRBJ1-3; 11 bases line up with TRBD1. The junction had 7 bases not matched to a gene; V was cut back by 8 bases and J by 4 bases. The CDR3 is made up of 14 amino acids. Germline lookup yields CDR1 SQVTM and CDR2 ANQGSEA. The CDR3 reads CSIRTGGAGNTIYF. The CDR3 DNA reads TGCAGCATCCGGACAGGGGGCGCCGGAAACACCATATATTTT. Using reference TRBV29-1 and TRBJ1-3 for the parts outside the CDR3, the full variable domain is SAVISQKPSRDICQRGTSLTIQCQVDSQVTMMFWYRQQPGQSLTLIATANQGSEATYESGFVIDKFPISRPNLTFSTLTVSNMSPEDSSIYLCSIRTGGAGNTIYFGEGSWLTVV.

The chain uses TRBV6-6 and TRBJ2-1; weak D call: TRBD1 (5 bases). From germline, CDR1 is MNHNY and CDR2 SVGAGI (reference sequence). Trimming removed 2 bases from V and 10 bases from J, with 12 bases in between. The CDR3 is made up of 13 amino acids. The CDR3 nucleotides are TGTGCCAGCAGTTACCTCGACAGTCAAGAGCAGTTCTTC. Translating gives CASSYLDSQEQFF.

The V gene is TRBV5-5, the J gene TRBJ1-5; D is undetermined. V gave up 4 bases and J gave up 2 bases, with 19 bases separating them. Germline CDR1 reads SGHKS; CDR2 reads YYEKEE (reference sequence). This CDR3 contains 17 residues. The CDR3: CASSPRPLWAGNQPQHF. The DNA of the CDR3 is TGTGCCAGCAGCCCCCGGCCTTTATGGGCTGGCAATCAGCCCCAGCATTTT.

This chain joins TRBV10-1 and TRBJ1-4; TRBD1 matches at 7 bases. J was trimmed by 8 bases and V by 5 bases; bases with no gene match: 8. Germline lookup yields CDR1 WNHNN and CDR2 SYGVQD (reference sequence). This CDR3 has 14 amino acids. CDR3 loop: CASSSDRDGEKLFF. CDR3 sequence (DNA): TGCGCCAGCAGTTCCGACAGGGATGGAGAAAAACTGTTTTTT.

This clone has a count of ten or more. The J gene is TRBJ2-4, the V gene TRBV11-1; the D gene is possibly TRBD2 (7 bases). V lost 5 bases to trimming and J lost 8 bases, with 16 bases between them. Germline CDR1 SGHAT, CDR2 FQDESV (reference sequence). CDR3 length equals 14 residues. The CDR3 sequence: CASSQGLGGDIQYF. CDR3 in DNA: TGTGCCAGCAGCCAGGGGCTGGGGGGGGACATTCAGTACTTC.

The chain carries TRBV5-1 and TRBJ2-1; 7 bases agree with TRBD1. Losses at the gene ends were 4 bases for V and 5 bases for J; bases not matched to a gene: 3. CDR1 SGHRS and CDR2 YFSETQ come from the germline V gene. The CDR3 is made up of 13 amino acids. The CDR3 nucleotides read TGCGCCAGCAGCGACAGGGAAGACAATGAGCAGTTCTTC. It specifies CASSDREDNEQFF.

In this sample, this clone turned up once. CDR3 amino acids: CASRAGTGMGEQYF. The DNA for the CDR3 is TGTGCCAGCAGGGCCGGGACAGGAATGGGTGAGCAGTACTTC. The J gene is TRBJ2-7, the V gene TRBV2; 8 bases match TRBD1. The V gene's germline CDR1 is SNHLY and CDR2 FYNNEI. With V trimmed by 6 bases and J by 7 bases, 11 bases remained unmatched. The CDR3 consists of 14 residues.

This chain links TRBV10-1 with TRBJ2-1; TRBD2 matches at 7 bases. Losses at the gene ends were 6 bases for V and 0 bases for J; bases not matched to a gene: 5. This CDR3 comprises 15 residues. In germline, CDR1 is WNHNN, CDR2 SYGVQD (reference sequence). The CDR3 DNA is TGCGCCAGCAGCGAGCGGGGTAGCTCCTACAATGAGCAGTTCTTC. The encoded protein is CASSERGSSYNEQFF.

This clone was seen a handful of times. The J gene is TRBJ2-3, the V gene TRBV28, with 9 bases that match TRBD1. Germline CDR1 and CDR2: MDHEN and SYDVKM. This CDR3 is 16 amino acids long. V shed 4 bases and J 2 bases; nucleotides not matched to a gene: 7. The CDR3 region is CASSSHGQGNTDTQYF. The CDR3, as DNA: TGTGCCAGCAGTTCCCATGGACAGGGGAACACAGATACGCAGTATTTT.